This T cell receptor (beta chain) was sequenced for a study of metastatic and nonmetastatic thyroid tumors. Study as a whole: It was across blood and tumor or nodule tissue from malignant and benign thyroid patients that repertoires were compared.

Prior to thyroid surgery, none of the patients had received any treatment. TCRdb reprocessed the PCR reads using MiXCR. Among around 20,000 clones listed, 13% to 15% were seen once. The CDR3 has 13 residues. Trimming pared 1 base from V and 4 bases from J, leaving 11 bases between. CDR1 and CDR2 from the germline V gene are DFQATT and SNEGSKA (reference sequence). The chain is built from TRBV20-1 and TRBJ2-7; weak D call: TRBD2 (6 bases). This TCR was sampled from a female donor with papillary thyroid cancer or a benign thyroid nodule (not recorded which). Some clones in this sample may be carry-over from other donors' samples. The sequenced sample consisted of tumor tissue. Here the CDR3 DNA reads TGCAGTGCTAGAGGACTAGGACAATACGAGCAGTACTTC. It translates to CSARGLGQYEQYF.